Here is one T cell receptor beta chain with its context. Its specificity is unknown. CDR1 and CDR2 (germline): SGHRS, YFSETQ. V was pared by 4 bases and J by 7 bases, with 14 bases of the junction left unmatched. The CDR3 totals 16 residues. Unique molecular identifiers were incorporated when the TCRbeta library was constructed. Via MiXCR, TCRdb re-called the PCR reads, giving one row per CDR3 protein. The sample has about 200,000 distinct CDR3 sequences, about 8.4% seen once. These data belong to a study of T-cell reconstitution after alpha-beta-depleted transplantation in children. General study findings and limits: The study traced high day-60 TCRbeta diversity in some patients to surviving recipient T cells and thymic progenitors. Alpha-beta T cells about two months after transplant reportedly derived from several hundred expanded graft clones.

This sequence was found in a male patient aged 2 to 10 who had a stem cell transplant for acute myeloid leukemia, so the T cells may come from the graft donor. The sequencing used PBMCs, mostly from graft donor cells, collected 360 days after TCRalphabeta/CD19-depleted stem cell transplant. The chain employs TRBV5-1 and TRBJ2-1, with 7 bases fitting TRBD2. CDR3 bases: TGCGCCAGCAGCCCACGACTTGCGGGGGTTGTAAATGAGCAGTTCTTC. It encodes CASSPRLAGVVNEQFF. The entire variable domain, with the rest obtained from reference TRBV5-1 and TRBJ2-1, is as follows: KAGVTQTPRYLIKTRGQQVTLSCSPISGHRSVSWYQQTPGQGLQFLFEYFSETQRNKGNFPGRFSGRQFSNSRSEMNVSTLELGDSALYLCASSPRLAGVVNEQFFGPGTRLTVL.